The 30 T cell receptor beta chains below were found in one sample sequenced in a study of cytotoxic CD8 clonotypes in ibrutinib-treated CLL. The protocol was immunoSEQ multiplex PCR, while the TCRdb copy is restricted to in-frame clones and leaves out a portion. Among over 95,000 clones listed, about 53% were seen once. This specimen consisted of PBMCs, obtained after 24 months of ibrutinib treatment. Source of these receptors: a human donor with chronic lymphocytic leukemia.

The V gene is TRBV29-1, the J gene TRBJ1-1; TRBD1 matches at 11 bases. V gave up 6 bases and J gave up 5 bases; unmatched junction bases: 17. CDR1 SQVTM and CDR2 ANQGSEA come from the germline V gene. The CDR3 is 17 amino acids. The CDR3: CSVDATGTGGRGTEAFF. In DNA, the CDR3 is TGCAGCGTCGACGCGACCGGGACAGGGGGAAGAGGTACTGAAGCTTTCTTT.

The rearrangement links TRBV4-2 to TRBJ2-3; possibly TRBD1 for D (5 bases). The V gene's germline CDR1 is LGHNA and CDR2 YNFKEQ. V dropped 4 bases and J dropped 2 bases, with 13 bases sitting between them. The CDR3 is made up of 15 amino acids. DNA of the CDR3: TGTGCCAGCAGCCCTGGTCAGGGTATCACAGATACGCAGTATTTT. Translating it yields CASSPGQGITDTQYF.

This clone was counted between two and nine times. V is TRBV2 and J is TRBJ2-7, with 14 bases lining up with TRBD2. Germline CDR1 reads SNHLY; CDR2 reads FYNNEI. V was clipped by 5 bases and J by 5 bases; unmatched bases: 8. The CDR3 totals 16 residues. In DNA form, the CDR3 reads TGTGCCAGCAGTAAGGAGACTAGCGGGGGGGCTAACGAGCAGTACTTC. Translated: CASSKETSGGANEQYF.

The count of this clone is one. The chain employs TRBV7-2 and TRBJ2-3; D may match TRBD1 or TRBD2 (6 bases each). The CDR3 spans 18 residues. Germline lookup yields CDR1 SGHTA and CDR2 FQGNSA. The V gene lost 0 bases and the J gene lost 0 bases, with 16 bases spanning the gap. CDR3: CASSLALRGETSTDTQYF. Here the CDR3 DNA reads TGTGCCAGCAGCTTAGCGCTAAGGGGGGAAACAAGCACAGATACGCAGTATTTT.

The chain has TRBV30 and TRBJ1-1; D might be TRBD1 (5 bases). CDR3 length equals 13 residues. From germline, CDR1 is GTSNPN and CDR2 SVGIG (reference sequence). Trimming shortened V by 3 bases and J by 10 bases, and 18 bases separated the two germline ends. The CDR3 reads CAWRPPGPRGAFF. The CDR3 nucleotides are TGTGCCTGGAGGCCTCCGGGACCAAGAGGAGCTTTCTTT.

The chain links TRBV28 to TRBJ1-4, with D uncertain. The CDR3 is 14 amino acids. V was pared by 6 bases and J by 0 bases, with 8 bases between. Per the germline V gene, CDR1 is MDHEN and CDR2 is SYDVKM. CDR3 nucleotides: TGTGCCAGCAGAGACATTCCAACTAATGAAAAACTGTTTTTT. Its translation: CASRDIPTNEKLFF.

This clone has only one observation. The genes are TRBV5-8 and TRBJ1-4; 10 nucleotides agree with TRBD1. CDR3 length: 17 residues. Germline-derived CDR1 and CDR2 are SGHTS and YDEGEE. V shed 1 base, J shed 0 bases, and the junction held 3 bases outside the gene matches. CDR3 sequence (DNA): TGTGCCAGCAGCTTGACGGGACAGGGGACAACTAATGAAAAACTGTTTTTT. The encoded protein is CASSLTGQGTTNEKLFF.

The rearrangement links TRBV10-2 to TRBJ1-1; D is unresolved. V lost 0 bases, J lost 0 bases, and 5 bases lay in between. There are 14 residues in the CDR3. Germline CDR1 is WSHSY and CDR2 is SAAADI. The CDR3 nucleotides read TGCGCCAGCAGTGAGTCGAACCTGAACACTGAAGCTTTCTTT. Amino acid sequence: CASSESNLNTEAFF.

The genes are TRBV7-9 and TRBJ2-5; possibly TRBD2 for D (6 bases). From germline, CDR1 is SEHNR and CDR2 FQNEAQ (reference sequence). With 5 bases removed from V and 5 bases from J, the gap between germline ends came to 18 bases. The CDR3 totals 15 residues. The CDR3 nucleotides read TGTGCCAGCAGCGGAGGTCCTTTTGGGAGGGAGACCCAGTACTTC. This codes for CASSGGPFGRETQYF.

The chain combines TRBV7-8 with TRBJ2-1, with 11 positions matching TRBD2. Per the germline V gene, CDR1 is SGHVS and CDR2 is FQNEAQ. This CDR3 comprises 15 residues. Losses at the gene ends were 3 bases for V and 3 bases for J; bases not matched to a gene: 1. DNA for the CDR3: TGTGCCAGCAGCTTTAGCGGGGGGGGCTACAATGAGCAGTTCTTC. It yields the protein CASSFSGGGYNEQFF.

The chain joins TRBV19 to TRBJ2-5, with TRBD2 as a possible D gene (7 bases). This CDR3 spans 13 amino acids. Germline V gene lookup returns CDR1 LNHDA and CDR2 SQIVND (reference sequence). Between the trimmed V and J ends, which lost 6 bases and 4 bases, there was a span of 12 bases. The CDR3 is CASRPGGLETQYF. The CDR3 nucleotides are TGTGCCAGTAGGCCGGGGGGCCTAGAGACCCAGTACTTC.

This clone was found a few times. The rearrangement uses TRBV27 and TRBJ1-5; TRBD1 is a possible D gene (6 bases). CDR1 and CDR2 (germline): MNHEY, SMNVEV (reference sequence). This CDR3 region has 13 residues. Between the trimmed V and J ends, which lost 5 bases and 7 bases, there was a span of 12 bases. This CDR3 is CASSEGGRQPQHF. CDR3 DNA: TGTGCCAGCAGTGAAGGGGGTCGACAGCCCCAGCATTTT.

As for this clone: The DNA is omitted, as the CDR3 cannot be located on it reliably, and the CDR3 follows TCRdb's listing. The CDR3 region is CASSKVAQGAFF. The rearrangement links TRBV21-1 to TRBJ1-1; the table's D call, TRBD1, was not checked against the DNA. TRBV21-1 is a pseudogene. The CDR3 spans 12 amino acids, including both terminal residues.

CDR3 residues: CASSPVRGGYNEQFF. The DNA for the CDR3 is TGTGCCAGCAGCCCCGTGCGTGGAGGATACAATGAGCAGTTCTTC. The chain is built from TRBV7-2 and TRBJ2-1; TRBD2 might be the D (5 bases). Trimming removed 5 bases at V and 4 bases at J, with 15 bases between. Germline CDR1 reads SGHTA; CDR2 reads FQGNSA. This CDR3 comprises 15 residues.

The J gene is TRBJ2-7, the V gene TRBV28, with TRBD1 as a possible D gene (5 bases). Germline assignment: CDR1 MDHEN and CDR2 SYDVKM. The CDR3 has 14 residues. Trimming cost V 4 bases and J 3 bases, with 13 bases left between them. The CDR3 DNA is TGTGCCAGCAGTTCGCCCGCAGGGATCTACGAGCAGTACTTC. It translates to CASSSPAGIYEQYF. The full variable domain, rest sourced from reference TRBV28 and TRBJ2-7, is DVKVTQSSRYLVKRTGEKVFLECVQDMDHENMFWYRQDPGLGLRLIYFSYDVKMKEKGDIPEGYSVSREKKERFSLILESASTNQTSMYLCASSSPAGIYEQYFGPGTRLTVT.

The chain has TRBV5-1 and TRBJ1-1; D gene uncertain. Germline V gene lookup returns CDR1 SGHRS and CDR2 YFSETQ. The CDR3 consists of 14 residues. Trimming stripped 0 bases from V and 0 bases from J, with 6 bases between. CDR3 nucleotides: TGCGCCAGCAGCTTGGACGATATGAACACTGAAGCTTTCTTT. Translated, it gives CASSLDDMNTEAFF.

The chain combines TRBV27 with TRBJ1-2; the D is unclear. Trimming stripped 2 bases from V and 5 bases from J, with 12 bases between. The CDR3 totals 14 residues. In germline, CDR1 is MNHEY, CDR2 SMNVEV (reference sequence). The CDR3 coding sequence is TGTGCCAGCAGTTTAGATGCTTTCTTATATGGCTACACCTTC. Protein sequence: CASSLDAFLYGYTF.

There are a few counts of this clone. The rearrangement joins TRBV19 to TRBJ1-1, with a tentative D call TRBD1 (5 bases). Trimming left V 7 bases short and J 4 bases short, with 13 bases between. This CDR3 comprises 13 residues. Per the germline V gene, CDR1 is LNHDA and CDR2 is SQIVND (reference sequence). The CDR3 DNA reads as TGTGCCAGTACAGTGGGGACCTCCACTGAAGCTTTCTTT. Its translation: CASTVGTSTEAFF.

The sample holds a few counts of this clone. V and J are TRBV30 and TRBJ1-2, with D uncertain. Per the germline V gene, CDR1 is GTSNPN and CDR2 is SVGIG (reference sequence). V lost 5 bases and J 8 bases, leaving 12 bases between the germline ends. The CDR3 contains 11 residues. The DNA of the CDR3 is TGTGCCTGGGAAGGGAAGGGCGGCTACACCTTC. This sequence encodes CAWEGKGGYTF.

The chain joins TRBV4-1 to TRBJ1-1; D perhaps matches TRBD1 (5 bases). Per the germline V gene, CDR1 is MGHRA and CDR2 is YSYEKL. V lost 5 bases and J lost 6, with 16 bases in between. This CDR3 contains 14 residues. The CDR3 nucleotides read TGCGCCAGCAGCTCACAGGTGGCTTCGGCTGAAGCTTTCTTT. Protein sequence: CASSSQVASAEAFF.

This clone showed up just a few times. The J gene is TRBJ1-6, the V gene TRBV7-8; D possibly corresponds to TRBD1 (5 bases). Germline V CDR1 and CDR2: SGHVS, FQNEAQ. With 1 base removed from V and 7 bases from J, the gap between germline ends came to 11 bases. The CDR3 contains 15 residues. The CDR3 reads CASSLEGRTNSPLHF. CDR3 nucleotide sequence: TGTGCCAGCAGCTTAGAGGGCAGGACAAATTCACCCCTCCACTTT.

The chain's CDR3 is CASSERDRETEAFF. The CDR3 DNA reads TGCGCCAGCAGTGAGAGGGACAGGGAGACTGAAGCTTTCTTT. The chain recombines TRBV10-2 with TRBJ1-1; 9 bases line up with TRBD1. Trimming took 2 bases from V and 5 from J; bases not matched to a gene: 3. The CDR3 has 14 amino acids. The V gene's germline CDR1 is WSHSY and CDR2 SAAADI.

This clone was counted a single time. The chain recombines TRBV30 with TRBJ2-7; D remains ambiguous. Germline lookup yields CDR1 GTSNPN and CDR2 SVGIG (reference sequence). CDR3 length: 11 residues. V was clipped by 0 bases and J by 5 bases, with 5 bases between them. The CDR3 is CAWSVTDEQYF. For the CDR3, the DNA is TGTGCCTGGAGTGTAACCGACGAGCAGTACTTC.

V usage is TRBV25-1 and J usage is TRBJ1-6, with 9 bases identical to TRBD1. This CDR3 has 18 residues. Germline V gene lookup returns CDR1 MGHDK and CDR2 SYGVNS. The J segment lost 9 bases and the V segment lost 3 bases, leaving 15 bases of the junction unmatched. The CDR3 DNA reads as TGTGCCAGCAGTGAGGAAAACCGGGACAGGGAATGGAGTTCACCCCTCCACTTT. It is translated as CASSEENRDREWSSPLHF.

V usage is TRBV5-4 and J usage is TRBJ2-5; perhaps D is TRBD1 or TRBD2 (5 bases each). The J call is uncertain, as TRBJ2-7 better fits the DNA end. Germline loops: CDR1 SGHNT, CDR2 YYREEE (reference sequence). The CDR3 runs 15 residues. In DNA form, the CDR3 reads TGTGCCAGCAGCTTGGAACCGGGGCCAAGGTACGAGCAGTACTTC. This encodes CASSLEPGPRYEQYF.

The V call is TRBV7-8, the J call TRBJ1-5, with D hard to call. This CDR3 has 13 amino acids. V lost 5 bases and J lost 6, with 11 bases in between. From germline, CDR1 is SGHVS and CDR2 FQNEAQ. Written as DNA, the CDR3 is TGTGCCAGCAGCCAAAGATCGGGTCAGCCCCAGCATTTT. It codes for CASSQRSGQPQHF.

The DNA for the CDR3 is TGTGCCAGTAGTACAGGACTTAACTCCTACAATGAGCAGTTCTTC. It translates to CASSTGLNSYNEQFF. V and J are TRBV19 and TRBJ2-1, with D perhaps TRBD2 (5 bases). The V gene lost 4 bases and the J gene lost 0 bases, with 10 bases spanning the gap. This CDR3 region has 15 residues. CDR1 LNHDA and CDR2 SQIVND come from the germline V gene (reference sequence).

In this sample, this clone turned up once. The rearrangement uses TRBV27 and TRBJ2-6; TRBD1 aligns across 7 bases. Germline CDR1 and CDR2: MNHEY and SMNVEV (reference sequence). The CDR3 length is 18 residues. V dropped 8 bases and J dropped 4; count of bases not matched to a gene: 17. The DNA of the CDR3 is TGTGCCAGCGCCTCCCTCACAGGGGCGCCCTGGGGGGCCAACGTCCTGACTTTC. Translation gives CASASLTGAPWGANVLTF.

The table lists this clone with a few counts. The chain links TRBV19 to TRBJ1-1; 7 bases match TRBD1. Germline loops: CDR1 LNHDA, CDR2 SQIVND (reference sequence). V dropped 4 bases and J dropped 4; count of bases not matched to a gene: 6. The CDR3 has 14 amino acids. The CDR3 loop reads CASSTRQGGTEAFF. For the CDR3, the DNA is TGTGCCAGTAGTACGCGACAGGGAGGCACTGAAGCTTTCTTT.

This clone occurred a few times. The chain recombines TRBV6-6 with TRBJ2-5; 7 bases match TRBD1. The CDR3 totals 13 residues. V dropped 6 bases and J dropped 2; count of bases not matched to a gene: 3. The germline CDR1 and CDR2 sequences are MNHNY and SVGAGI (reference sequence). CDR3 DNA: TGTGCCAGCAGCGGCAGGGGGCAAGAGACCCAGTACTTC. Translating it yields CASSGRGQETQYF.